The 21 T cell receptor beta chains listed next were all sequenced from one sample in a study of shared clonotypes between healthy human individuals. Some clones are missing from TCRdb's copy, which holds only in-frame ones; the method was immunoSEQ multiplex PCR. Found here are about 680,000 clones, roughly 72% of them singletons; the top ten hold around 2%. Sequencing was performed on memory CD4+ T cells sorted from blood. Noted subset: CD45RA-negative fraction. The receptors shown here come from a woman in her 30s in good health.

This clone showed up just once. The CDR3 DNA follows: TGCGCCAGCAGCCCGCTGACTAGCGGGAGCAAGGATGAGCAGTTCTTC. Residues: CASSPLTSGSKDEQFF. The chain uses TRBV5-1 and TRBJ2-1, with 12 nucleotides matching TRBD2. Germline lookup yields CDR1 SGHRS and CDR2 YFSETQ. The J segment lost 8 bases and the V segment lost 4 bases, leaving 10 bases of the junction unmatched. The CDR3 is 16 amino acids.

The J gene is TRBJ2-1, the V gene TRBV6-1; 7 bases match TRBD1. The CDR3 has 15 amino acids. J gave up 3 bases and V 6 bases, and 8 bases lay outside the gene matches. Germline V gene sequence: CDR1 MNHNS, CDR2 SASEGT. The CDR3 reads CASRRPGGNYNEQFF. The CDR3, as DNA: TGTGCCAGCAGACGACCAGGGGGAAACTACAATGAGCAGTTCTTC.

This chain uses TRBV28 with TRBJ2-3; D is perhaps TRBD2 (6 bases). The CDR3 contains 15 residues. V was trimmed by 3 bases and J by 3 bases, leaving 13 bases between them. Germline loops: CDR1 MDHEN, CDR2 SYDVKM. In DNA, the CDR3 is TGTGCCAGCAGTTTTGCCCAGGCGGGGACAGATACGCAGTATTTT. It yields the protein CASSFAQAGTDTQYF.

This chain joins TRBV14 and TRBJ2-2, with TRBD2 matching over 11 bases. The V segment lost 4 bases and the J segment 3 bases; nucleotides outside the gene matches: 4. Germline V CDR1 and CDR2: SGHDN, FVKESK. This CDR3 comprises 16 residues. CDR3 bases: TGTGCCAGCAGCCGACTAGCGGGAAGGGACACCGGGGAGCTGTTTTTT. Its translation: CASSRLAGRDTGELFF.

Details on this clone: Additional DNA sequences in this sample encode the identical CDR3. The chain has TRBV2 and TRBJ2-1; TRBD2 aligns across 12 bases. The CDR3 covers 13 residues. Germline V lookup: CDR1 SNHLY, CDR2 FYNNEI. V shed 6 bases, J shed 7 bases, and the junction held 1 base outside the gene matches. The CDR3, as DNA: TGTGCCAGCAGCGGACTAGCGGGAAATGAGCAGTTCTTC. Translation: CASSGLAGNEQFF.

The rearrangement links TRBV5-1 to TRBJ1-3, with D possibly matching TRBD1 (5 bases). CDR1 is SGHRS, CDR2 YFSETQ, per germline. This CDR3 is built from 14 residues. Trimming left V 1 base short and J 4 bases short, with 9 bases between. The CDR3 here is CASSLQGPGNTIYF. The CDR3 nucleotides are TGCGCCAGCAGCTTGCAGGGCCCCGGAAACACCATATATTTT. Using reference TRBV5-1 and TRBJ1-3 for the parts outside the CDR3, the full variable domain is KAGVTQTPRYLIKTRGQQVTLSCSPISGHRSVSWYQQTPGQGLQFLFEYFSETQRNKGNFPGRFSGRQFSNSRSEMNVSTLELGDSALYLCASSLQGPGNTIYFGEGSWLTVV.

The rearrangement uses TRBV9 and TRBJ1-2; 10 bases map to TRBD1. The junction had 4 bases not matched to a gene; V was cut back by 4 bases and J by 7 bases. CDR1 is SGDLS and CDR2 is YYNGEE in the germline V gene. The CDR3 totals 13 residues. The CDR3 spells CASSRQGAGGYTF. DNA for the CDR3: TGTGCCAGCAGCCGACAGGGGGCGGGTGGCTACACCTTC. Using reference TRBV9 and TRBJ1-2 for the parts outside the CDR3, the full variable domain is DSGVTQTPKHLITATGQRVTLRCSPRSGDLSVYWYQQSLDQGLQFLIQYYNGEERAKGNILERFSAQQFPDLHSELNLSSLELGDSALYFCASSRQGAGGYTFGSGTRLTVV.

This clone is a singleton in its sample. The chain uses TRBV25-1 and TRBJ2-7, with D hard to call. Germline V gene sequence: CDR1 MGHDK, CDR2 SYGVNS. V was cut by 2 bases and J by 5 bases, with 4 bases left in between. The CDR3 is 11 amino acids. The CDR3 nucleotides are TGTGCCAGCAGTGAACCCCACGAGCAGTACTTC. It is translated as CASSEPHEQYF.

V and J are TRBV27 and TRBJ2-2; D uncertain. Germline assignment: CDR1 MNHEY and CDR2 SMNVEV (reference sequence). V shed 4 bases and J shed 7 bases, with 10 bases lying between them. The CDR3 is 13 residues long. DNA for the CDR3: TGTGCCAGCAGTTATTTGAGTAGCGGGGAGCTGTTTTTT. This encodes CASSYLSSGELFF.

The chain combines TRBV7-9 with TRBJ2-1; D is ambiguous. The CDR3 covers 15 residues. Germline lookup yields CDR1 SEHNR and CDR2 FQNEAQ (reference sequence). Trimming removed 3 bases from V and 5 bases from J, with 14 bases in between. The CDR3 is CASSFGGEPDNEQFF. CDR3 nucleotides: TGTGCCAGCAGCTTCGGCGGTGAGCCAGACAATGAGCAGTTCTTC.

The V gene is TRBV28, the J gene TRBJ2-1, with D perhaps TRBD1 (6 bases). Trimming took off 6 bases at V and 10 bases at J, with 10 bases between the two ends. The CDR3 runs 11 residues. Germline V lookup: CDR1 MDHEN, CDR2 SYDVKM. Written as DNA, the CDR3 is TGTGCCAGCAGCTACGACAGGGAGCAGTTCTTC. It translates to CASSYDREQFF.

This sequence joins TRBV7-9 and TRBJ2-7; 9 bases align to TRBD1. Per the germline V gene, CDR1 is SEHNR and CDR2 is FQNEAQ (reference sequence). Trimming cost V 3 bases and J 7 bases; bases outside gene matches: 10. The CDR3 spans 15 residues. This CDR3 reads CASSFSGTGTLEQYF. CDR3 nucleotide sequence: TGTGCCAGCAGCTTCTCCGGGACAGGGACGTTGGAGCAGTACTTC.

This clone has just a few counts. This rearrangement joins TRBV18 to TRBJ2-7; 7 bases fit TRBD1. The trim removed 3 bases at V and 7 bases at J, leaving 6 bases unmatched. Germline values: CDR1 KGHSH, CDR2 LQKENI. The CDR3 covers 13 residues. The CDR3 is CASSPGTDGEQYF. For the CDR3, the DNA is TGTGCCAGCTCACCCGGGACAGACGGGGAGCAGTACTTC.

The gene calls are TRBV6-4 and TRBJ2-5; a possible D gene is TRBD2 (5 bases). The CDR3 runs 15 residues. Trimming pared 2 bases from V and 10 bases from J, leaving 20 bases between. Germline lookup yields CDR1 MRHNA and CDR2 SNTAGT. The CDR3 DNA reads as TGTGCCAGCAGTGACGGCCGCCATAATCGGGGTGGCCAGTACTTC. Translation gives CASSDGRHNRGGQYF.

This clone has a single count. V usage is TRBV27 and J usage is TRBJ1-1, with 9 bases lining up with TRBD1. The CDR3 length is 14 residues. Germline V gives CDR1 MNHEY, CDR2 SMNVEV (reference sequence). V shed 6 bases, J shed 5 bases, and the junction held 7 bases outside the gene matches. DNA for the CDR3: TGTGCCAGCAGCCATCGACAGGGGGGGACTGAAGCTTTCTTT. Amino acid sequence: CASSHRQGGTEAFF.

In the case of this clone: This same CDR3 is encoded by further DNA sequences in the sample. The chain has TRBV7-9 and TRBJ1-4; D is perhaps TRBD1 (5 bases). V lost 3 bases to trimming and J lost 2 bases, with 7 bases between them. CDR3 length: 14 residues. Per the germline V gene, CDR1 is SEHNR and CDR2 is FQNEAQ (reference sequence). The CDR3 protein is CASSFRGTNEKLFF. Written as DNA, the CDR3 is TGTGCCAGCAGCTTTAGGGGCACTAATGAAAAACTGTTTTTT.

The genes are TRBV5-1 and TRBJ2-3; TRBD2 aligns across 7 bases. The germline V gene encodes CDR1 SGHRS and CDR2 YFSETQ. The CDR3 sequence is 18 residues long. V shed 0 bases and J 0 bases; nucleotides not matched to a gene: 10. CDR3: CASSLAIAGIPSTDTQYF. In DNA form, the CDR3 reads TGCGCCAGCAGCTTGGCCATAGCGGGCATTCCTAGCACAGATACGCAGTATTTT.

The sample holds one count of this clone. The rearrangement links TRBV2 to TRBJ2-1; TRBD1 matches at 8 bases. The germline V gene encodes CDR1 SNHLY and CDR2 FYNNEI. This CDR3 is built from 14 residues. V dropped 6 bases and J dropped 6; count of bases not matched to a gene: 7. The CDR3 region has the DNA TGTGCCAGCAGGGGACAGGTCAGGGGCAATGAGCAGTTCTTC. Amino acids: CASRGQVRGNEQFF. Supplemented by reference TRBV2 and TRBJ2-1, the full variable domain reads EPEVTQTPSHQVTQMGQEVILRCVPISNHLYFYWYRQILGQKVEFLVSFYNNEISEKSEIFDDQFSVERPDGSNFTLKIRSTKLEDSAMYFCASRGQVRGNEQFFGPGTRLTVL.

The CDR3 bases are TGTGCCAGCACTAGGGACAGGGAAGCTTTCTTT. This translates into CASTRDREAFF. The rearrangement joins TRBV6-6 to TRBJ1-1, with 8 positions matching TRBD1. The CDR3 contains 11 residues. The J segment lost 8 bases and the V segment lost 7 bases, leaving 3 bases of the junction unmatched. Germline V gene lookup returns CDR1 MNHNY and CDR2 SVGAGI (reference sequence).

CDR3 amino acids: CASILMGQGGQPQHF. The DNA for the CDR3 is TGTGCCAGCATTCTTATGGGGCAAGGGGGGCAGCCCCAGCATTTT. The J gene is TRBJ1-5, the V gene TRBV28, with D perhaps matching TRBD1 (6 bases). Trimming removed 7 bases from V and 7 bases from J, with 20 bases in between. CDR1 and CDR2 (germline): MDHEN, SYDVKM. This CDR3 has 15 amino acids.

The rearrangement links TRBV27 to TRBJ2-3; TRBD2 aligns across 11 bases. The CDR3 runs 15 residues. J lost 4 bases, V lost 5 bases, and 5 bases had no gene match. CDR1 and CDR2 from the germline V gene are MNHEY and SMNVEV (reference sequence). The CDR3 DNA reads as TGTGCCAGCAGTGGGGCTAGCGGGAGGTCAGATACGCAGTATTTT. As protein: CASSGASGRSDTQYF.